A selection of T cell receptor beta chains follows, all from one sample in a study of blood T cell repertoires in COVID-19. Libraries were prepared by immunoSEQ multiplex PCR; TCRdb keeps only in-frame clonotypes and omits some of them. The sample lists about 80,000 clones, less than 90% seen once, with 3% to 4% in the top ten. The sequenced material came from peripheral blood. Receptor source: a middle-aged man with acute or convalescent COVID-19. The CDR3 runs from the conserved cysteine through the conserved F or W. D genes are given only for firm matches.

j_gene: TRBJ1-1
d_gene: NA
v_gene: TRBV20-1
CDR3aa: CSASKESNTEAFF

j_gene: TRBJ2-3
d_gene: NA
v_gene: TRBV30
CDR3aa: CAWSVPGGSTDTQYF

j_gene: TRBJ2-7
d_gene: TRBD1
v_gene: TRBV7-9
CDR3aa: CASSLGQGNHEQYF

j_gene: TRBJ2-7
d_gene: TRBD1
v_gene: TRBV28
CDR3aa: CASSPNRGLKEQYF

j_gene: TRBJ1-2
d_gene: TRBD1
v_gene: TRBV6-5
CDR3aa: CASSPMDREGYGYTF

j_gene: TRBJ1-1
d_gene: NA
v_gene: TRBV11-3
CDR3aa: CASSLDQAGEAFF

j_gene: TRBJ2-6
d_gene: NA
v_gene: TRBV19
CDR3aa: CASSMGLLGISGANVLTF

j_gene: TRBJ2-7
d_gene: TRBD1
v_gene: TRBV25-1
CDR3aa: CASSELPTGGHYEQYF

j_gene: TRBJ1-1
d_gene: NA
v_gene: TRBV6-5
CDR3aa: CASRTYRGEHTEAFF

j_gene: TRBJ2-3
d_gene: NA
v_gene: TRBV5-8
CDR3aa: CASSSSTRPWDTQYF

j_gene: TRBJ1-6
d_gene: NA
v_gene: TRBV10-3
CDR3aa: CAISRGGPLHF